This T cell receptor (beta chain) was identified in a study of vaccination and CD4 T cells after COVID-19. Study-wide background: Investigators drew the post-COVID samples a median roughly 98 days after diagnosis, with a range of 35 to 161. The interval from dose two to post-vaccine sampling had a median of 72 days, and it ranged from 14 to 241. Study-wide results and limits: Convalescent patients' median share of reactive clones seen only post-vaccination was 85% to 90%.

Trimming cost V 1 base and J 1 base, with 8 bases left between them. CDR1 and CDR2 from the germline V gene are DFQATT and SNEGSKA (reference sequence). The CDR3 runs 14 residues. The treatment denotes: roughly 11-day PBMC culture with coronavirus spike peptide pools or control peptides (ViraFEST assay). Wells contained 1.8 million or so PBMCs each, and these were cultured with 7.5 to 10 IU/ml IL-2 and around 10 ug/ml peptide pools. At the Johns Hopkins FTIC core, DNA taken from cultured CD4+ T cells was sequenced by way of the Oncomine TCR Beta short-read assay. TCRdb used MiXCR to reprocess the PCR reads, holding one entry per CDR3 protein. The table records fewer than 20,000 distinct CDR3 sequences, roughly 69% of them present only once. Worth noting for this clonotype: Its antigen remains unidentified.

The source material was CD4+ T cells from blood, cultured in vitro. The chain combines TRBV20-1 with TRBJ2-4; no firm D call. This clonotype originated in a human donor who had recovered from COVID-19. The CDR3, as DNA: TGCAGTGCTAGAGTCCCGGACGCCAAAAACATTCAGTACTTC. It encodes CSARVPDAKNIQYF.